Below, 16 T cell receptor beta chains from the same sample are listed, as sequenced in a study of T-cell memory formation after mild COVID-19. MiXCR was run by TCRdb on the 5' RACE reads, yielding one entry per CDR3 protein. Of about 44,000 distinct CDR3 sequences in the sample, 6.6% were seen once. Sequencing was done on a sample of PBMCs or a T cell subset sorted from them (not recorded which). The receptors here all came from an adult who had mild COVID-19 (a few samples of this study predate the infection). Cell type and time point are not known.

This chain connects TRBV9 to TRBJ1-4; 7 bases fit TRBD1. The CDR3 is 14 amino acids. Germline trimming cut 3 bases from V and 7 bases from J; bases unmatched to any gene: 6. The germline V gene encodes CDR1 SGDLS and CDR2 YYNGEE. The CDR3, as DNA: TGTGCCAGCAGCGGGACAGGACTGGGTGAAAAACTGTTTTTT. Encoded protein: CASSGTGLGEKLFF.

This clonotype appeared a few times. V is TRBV2 and J is TRBJ2-7; 12 nucleotides align to TRBD1. CDR1 is SNHLY and CDR2 is FYNNEI in the germline V gene. Germline trimming cut 4 bases from V and 7 bases from J; bases unmatched to any gene: 8. CDR3 size: 15 residues. CDR3 region: CASSAGGTGGGEQYF. The CDR3 DNA sequence: TGTGCCAGCAGTGCCGGGGGGACAGGGGGCGGGGAGCAGTACTTC. The variable domain in full, completed from reference TRBV2 and TRBJ2-7, reads EPEVTQTPSHQVTQMGQEVILRCVPISNHLYFYWYRQILGQKVEFLVSFYNNEISEKSEIFDDQFSVERPDGSNFTLKIRSTKLEDSAMYFCASSAGGTGGGEQYFGPGTRLTVT.

The J gene is TRBJ2-7, the V gene TRBV20-1; D might be TRBD1 (5 bases). Germline assignment: CDR1 DFQATT and CDR2 SNEGSKA (reference sequence). The CDR3 spans 13 residues. With 3 bases removed from V and 3 bases from J, the gap between germline ends came to 12 bases. The CDR3 DNA reads as TGCAGTGCTAGCATCGACAGCGTCTACGAGCAGTACTTC. This gives the protein CSASIDSVYEQYF.

In its sample, this clonotype was seen many times. This chain links TRBV11-1 with TRBJ2-4; possible D gene TRBD1, 5 bases. Germline V gene data show CDR1 as SGHAT and CDR2 as FQDESV (reference sequence). V dropped 4 bases and J dropped 5 bases, with 15 bases sitting between them. This CDR3 has 15 residues. The CDR3, as DNA: TGTGCCAGCAGCTCCTACAGGTCTCCGGAAAACATTCAGTACTTC. Translation gives CASSSYRSPENIQYF.

This clonotype has a handful of counts. The V and J genes are TRBV12-3 or TRBV12-4 and TRBJ1-2, with D possibly matching TRBD1 (5 bases). Trimming stripped 7 bases from V and 6 bases from J, with 21 bases between. CDR3 length: 15 residues. The CDR3 bases are TGTGCCAGCACCCAATTAGGGGTTGGAGAAAATGGCTACACCTTC. As protein: CASTQLGVGENGYTF.

This clonotype was recorded many times. The chain uses TRBV5-1 and TRBJ2-2; D gene unclear. The CDR3 extends over 15 amino acids. CDR1 is SGHRS, CDR2 YFSETQ, per germline. V gave up 0 bases and J gave up 2 bases, with 8 bases separating them. This CDR3 is CASSLGGTNTGELFF. CDR3 in DNA: TGCGCCAGCAGCTTGGGAGGCACAAACACCGGGGAGCTGTTTTTT.

This clonotype showed up many times. The chain employs TRBV5-1 and TRBJ2-1; the D gene could be TRBD1 or TRBD2 (5 bases each). The CDR3 consists of 13 residues. Between the trimmed V and J ends, which lost 4 bases and 6 bases, there was a span of 11 bases. Germline loops: CDR1 SGHRS, CDR2 YFSETQ. The DNA of the CDR3 is TGCGCCAGCAGCCCGGGACCTCCCAATGAGCAGTTCTTC. It codes for CASSPGPPNEQFF.

This clonotype was detected many times. The chain joins TRBV4-3 to TRBJ2-3; TRBD2 matches at 10 bases. The CDR3 is made up of 15 amino acids. CDR1 is LGHNA, CDR2 YSLEER, per germline. J was trimmed by 10 bases and V by 1 base; bases with no gene match: 8. The DNA for the CDR3 is TGCGCCAGCAGCCAAGGACTAGCGGGCCCCTACCCGCAGTATTTT. It translates to CASSQGLAGPYPQYF.

This clonotype was detected many times. This chain uses TRBV7-2 with TRBJ2-1; 9 nucleotides line up with TRBD2. The trim removed 0 bases at V and 1 base at J, leaving 10 bases unmatched. CDR1 and CDR2 (germline): SGHTA, FQGNSA. This CDR3 has 19 amino acids. The CDR3 reads CASSLARGGRARSYNEQFF. For the CDR3, the DNA is TGTGCCAGCAGCTTAGCGCGGGGCGGGAGGGCTAGATCCTACAATGAGCAGTTCTTC.

There are a few counts of this clonotype. The rearrangement joins TRBV19 to TRBJ1-5; TRBD1 is a possible D gene (5 bases). This CDR3 has 16 residues. CDR1 and CDR2 (germline): LNHDA, SQIVND (reference sequence). The V end was cut by 3 bases, the J end by 1 base, with 13 bases between. As DNA, the CDR3 is TGTGCCAGTAGTATCGACAGCCCTCTGAGCAATCAGCCCCAGCATTTT. Protein product: CASSIDSPLSNQPQHF.

The CDR3 nucleotides read TGTGCCAGCAGTCGGACAGGGGAGTATCAGCCCCAGCATTTT. It specifies CASSRTGEYQPQHF. V gene TRBV27 combines with J gene TRBJ1-5; 9 nucleotides agree with TRBD1. The J segment lost 5 bases and the V segment lost 5 bases, leaving 4 bases of the junction unmatched. CDR1 MNHEY and CDR2 SMNVEV come from the germline V gene (reference sequence). The CDR3 contains 14 residues.

This clonotype was detected many times. The chain has TRBV5-1 and TRBJ1-1, with D hard to call. The CDR3 covers 17 residues. Per the germline V gene, CDR1 is SGHRS and CDR2 is YFSETQ. Trimming removed 0 bases from V and 0 bases from J, with 15 bases in between. The CDR3 sequence: CASSLGVRFLLNTEAFF. The DNA of the CDR3 is TGCGCCAGCAGCTTGGGGGTCCGGTTCCTACTGAACACTGAAGCTTTCTTT.

A few counts support this clonotype. The chain uses TRBV27 and TRBJ1-1, with 8 bases that match TRBD1. After removal of 5 bases from V and 4 bases from J, the junction contained 6 bases not matched to a gene. CDR1 is MNHEY, CDR2 SMNVEV, per germline (reference sequence). This CDR3 is 14 amino acids long. CDR3 in amino acids: CASSLDRVGTEAFF. DNA of the CDR3: TGTGCCAGCAGTCTGGACAGGGTGGGCACTGAAGCTTTCTTT.

This clonotype came up many times. V is TRBV6-2 or TRBV6-3 and J is TRBJ2-4; D is perhaps TRBD1 (5 bases). V lost 4 bases to trimming and J lost 0 bases, with 10 bases between them. Germline V gene lookup returns CDR1 MNHEY and CDR2 SVGEGT. The length of the CDR3 is 15 residues. The CDR3 DNA reads TGTGCCAGCAGTTTCCGGACATTAGCCAAAAACATTCAGTACTTC. It is translated as CASSFRTLAKNIQYF.

This clonotype was seen more than once but under ten times. The rearrangement uses TRBV28 and TRBJ2-7, with 10 positions matching TRBD2. This CDR3 has 15 amino acids. Germline loops: CDR1 MDHEN, CDR2 SYDVKM. V lost 4 bases to trimming and J lost 2 bases; unmatched junction nucleotides: 5. The CDR3 bases are TGTGCCAGCAGTTCGGGACTAGCGTACCCCTACGAGCAGTACTTC. Its translation: CASSSGLAYPYEQYF. Full variable domain (missing parts from reference TRBV28 and TRBJ2-7): DVKVTQSSRYLVKRTGEKVFLECVQDMDHENMFWYRQDPGLGLRLIYFSYDVKMKEKGDIPEGYSVSREKKERFSLILESASTNQTSMYLCASSSGLAYPYEQYFGPGTRLTVT.

The chain has TRBV3-1 and TRBJ2-1; D is possibly TRBD1 (5 bases). Trimming removed 4 bases at V and 9 bases at J, with 19 bases between. The germline gives CDR1 LGHDT, CDR2 YNNKEL (reference sequence). This CDR3 spans 15 amino acids. CDR3 residues: CASSLTLDTDLEQFF. CDR3 DNA sequence: TGTGCCAGCAGCCTGACTCTGGACACCGACCTTGAGCAGTTCTTC.